The next 16 T cell receptor beta chains were all read from a single sample in a study of vaccination and CD4 T cells after COVID-19 (dated by TCRdb to the early 2020s). This specimen's treatment or condition label, per the study, means: roughly ten-day PBMC culture with coronavirus spike peptide pools or control peptides (ViraFEST assay). No cognate antigen is known for these TCRs. The library was obtained by PCR. Data came from an Illumina iSeq 100. At the Johns Hopkins FTIC core, DNA from the cultured CD4+ T cells underwent TCR sequencing with the Oncomine TCR Beta short-read assay. TCRdb reran the public reads through fastp at Q25 and MiXCR, keeping productive beta chains. Each entry is one CDR3 protein sequence, shown with its most common DNA and genes. This sample is represented by some 1,600 distinct CDR3 sequences; approximately 70% of them were singletons. The ten top clones hold over 30% of the sample.

The sample was CD4+ T cells from blood, cultured in vitro, taken after SARS-CoV-2 vaccination. The receptors stem from a human donor who had recovered from COVID-19.

V usage is TRBV12-3 or TRBV12-4 and J usage is TRBJ2-5, with D possibly matching TRBD2 (6 bases). With 7 bases removed from V and 5 bases from J, the gap between germline ends came to 17 bases. CDR3 size: 14 residues. The DNA for the CDR3 is TGTGCCAGCACCGATTATCTAGCGCCGGAGACCCAGTACTTC. Residues: CASTDYLAPETQYF.

J is TRBJ2-5 and V is TRBV20-1, with TRBD1 identical over 7 bases. Germline CDR1 and CDR2: DFQATT and SNEGSKA (reference sequence). The CDR3 length is 12 residues. V was pared by 3 bases and J by 4 bases, with 2 bases of the junction left unmatched. The CDR3 DNA is TGCAGTGCTAGGAACAGGGGAGAGACCCAGTACTTC. Translated: CSARNRGETQYF.

The rearrangement uses TRBV20-1 and TRBJ1-1; no reliable D call. V was clipped by 6 bases and J by 1 base, with 15 bases between them. Germline CDR1 DFQATT, CDR2 SNEGSKA (reference sequence). The CDR3 length is 14 residues. CDR3 DNA: TGCAGTGCCGAAAATCGCCCGGGGAACACTGAAGCTTTCTTT. Amino acid sequence: CSAENRPGNTEAFF.

The V call is TRBV6-1, the J call TRBJ1-2, with D possibly being TRBD1 (5 bases). CDR3 length: 14 residues. Germline V gene lookup returns CDR1 MNHNS and CDR2 SASEGT. The germline V and J ends were trimmed by 11 bases and 2 bases, with 18 bases remaining between them. CDR3 sequence reads: CASSQTDKNYGYTF. Here the CDR3 DNA reads TGTGCCTCATCCCAAACGGACAAGAACTATGGCTACACCTTC.

Regarding this clonotype: Sequence at one end of the junction differs from germline and may be a read error. This rearrangement joins TRBV7-2 to TRBJ1-2; 11 nucleotides align to TRBD1. The V gene's germline CDR1 is SGHTA and CDR2 FQGNSA. The CDR3 consists of 15 residues. Here the CDR3 DNA reads TGTGCCAGCACCTTATCAGGACAGGGGGCGCACGGCTACACCTTC. This sequence encodes CASTLSGQGAHGYTF.

The V and J genes are TRBV1 and TRBJ2-7. TRBV1 counts as a pseudogene. CDR3 length: 14 residues. For the CDR3, the DNA is TGCACCAGCAGCCGGGAATTACCTTTCTACGAGCAGTACTTC. This encodes CTSSRELPFYEQYF.

The chain has TRBV19 and TRBJ2-7; no reliable D call. This CDR3 region has 15 residues. Germline V lookup: CDR1 LNHDA, CDR2 SQIVND (reference sequence). The germline V and J ends were trimmed by 3 bases and 6 bases, with 18 bases remaining between them. DNA of the CDR3: TGTGCCAGTAGTATCTCCGGTCCCCAGCGCGTCGAGCAGTACTTC. It specifies CASSISGPQRVEQYF. Variable domain in full (rest from reference TRBV19 and TRBJ2-7): DGGITQSPKYLFRKEGQNVTLSCEQNLNHDAMYWYRQDPGQGLRLIYYSQIVNDFQKGDIAEGYSVSREKKESFPLTVTSAQKNPTAFYLCASSISGPQRVEQYFGPGTRLTVT.

The gene calls are TRBV7-2 and TRBJ2-3, with 8 positions matching TRBD1. V shed 1 base and J 11 bases; nucleotides not matched to a gene: 11. Germline CDR1 reads SGHTA; CDR2 reads FQGNSA. The CDR3 covers 15 residues. The CDR3 bases are TGTGCCAGCAGCTTAGGGCGGACAGGGCGTGGTGGGCAGTATTTT. Residues: CASSLGRTGRGGQYF.

The gene calls are TRBV15 and TRBJ2-2, with 7 nucleotides matching TRBD1. The CDR3 spans 15 residues. Trimming at V came to 3 bases and at J to 3 bases, leaving 4 bases not matched to a gene. Germline values: CDR1 LNHNV, CDR2 YYDKDF (reference sequence). This CDR3 reads CATSSTGDYTGELFF. For the CDR3, the DNA is TGTGCCACCAGCAGTACAGGGGATTACACCGGGGAGCTGTTTTTT.

J is TRBJ1-5 and V is TRBV5-4; unclear D gene. The V end lost 3 bases, the J end lost 0 bases, and 7 bases lay between the germline ends. Germline CDR1 and CDR2: SGHNT and YYREEE (reference sequence). The CDR3 contains 14 residues. CDR3 residues: CASSSRDSNQPQHF. For the CDR3, the DNA is TGTGCCAGCAGCTCTCGGGATAGCAATCAGCCCCAGCATTTT.

The chain employs TRBV30 and TRBJ1-2, with D perhaps matching TRBD1 (6 bases). CDR1 is GTSNPN, CDR2 SVGIG, per germline (reference sequence). This CDR3 is 14 amino acids long. V was pared by 7 bases and J by 4 bases, with 19 bases between. CDR3 DNA: TGTGCCTATACAGGGAGGGGGGGCAGCTATGGCTACACCTTC. Encoded protein: CAYTGRGGSYGYTF.

This clonotype was observed a handful of times. The chain combines TRBV20-1 with TRBJ1-5; 7 nucleotides line up with TRBD1. Germline V gene data show CDR1 as DFQATT and CDR2 as SNEGSKA (reference sequence). The CDR3 sequence is 15 residues long. J lost 5 bases, V lost 4 bases, and 11 bases had no gene match. DNA of the CDR3: TGCAGTGCTACCCAGGGGGGGTCTTTGGATCAGCCCCAGCATTTT. Its translation: CSATQGGSLDQPQHF.

This clonotype was detected once. The V call is TRBV28, the J call TRBJ1-5; possible D gene TRBD1, 5 bases. Germline V CDR1 and CDR2: MDHEN, SYDVKM. The CDR3 has 15 residues. The germline V and J ends were trimmed by 2 bases and 3 bases, with 11 bases remaining between them. In DNA, the CDR3 is TGTGCCAGCAGTTTACCTGGGACGTACAATCAGCCCCAGCATTTT. It specifies CASSLPGTYNQPQHF. The full variable domain, in which reference TRBV28 and TRBJ1-5 provide the parts outside the CDR3, is DVKVTQSSRYLVKRTGEKVFLECVQDMDHENMFWYRQDPGLGLRLIYFSYDVKMKEKGDIPEGYSVSREKKERFSLILESASTNQTSMYLCASSLPGTYNQPQHFGDGTRLSIL.

CDR3 residues: CASSPTRNTEAFF. The CDR3, as DNA: TGTGCCAGCAGTCCGACCCGTAACACTGAAGCTTTCTTT. The chain recombines TRBV7-2 with TRBJ1-1, with D uncertain. CDR3 length: 13 amino acids. In germline, CDR1 is SGHTA, CDR2 FQGNSA. V was cut by 6 bases and J by 2 bases, with 10 bases left in between.

This clonotype was detected only once. The V gene is TRBV7-9, the J gene TRBJ1-1; a weak D match, TRBD1 (6 bases). CDR1 SEHNR and CDR2 FQNEAQ come from the germline V gene (reference sequence). The CDR3 length is 14 residues. Between the trimmed V and J ends, which lost 5 bases and 6 bases, there was a span of 16 bases. CDR3 loop: CASSRGLGVAEAFF. CDR3 in DNA: TGTGCCAGCAGCCGGGGGCTCGGGGTCGCTGAAGCTTTCTTT.

The chain combines TRBV6-1 with TRBJ2-1; D may be TRBD1 (6 bases). The V end was cut by 3 bases, the J end by 4 bases, with 10 bases between. The germline V gene has CDR1 MNHNS and CDR2 SASEGT. CDR3 length: 14 residues. The CDR3 region has the DNA TGTGCCAGCAGTGAGCAGGGGCGATACAATGAGCAGTTCTTC. This codes for CASSEQGRYNEQFF.